These T cell receptor beta chains were read from a single sample in a study of graft-versus-host responses after intestinal transplantation. Here immunoSEQ multiplex PCR was the method, and the copy in TCRdb shows in-frame clones only, minus some. The sample lists roughly 97,000 clones; around 90% were seen once. Sequenced here: PBMCs, sampled 453 days after intestinal transplant. The receptor set was obtained from a human patient who received an intestinal transplant, so some T cells may come from the graft donor. The CDR3 runs from the conserved cysteine through the conserved F or W. A D gene is named only where the DNA matches it firmly. Clone size is stated in some rows and not others, as once, few, many or a class when expanded.

>TRBJ1-6|.|.|13|TRBV11-3
TGTGCCAGCAGCTTAGACGGGAATTCACCCCTCCACTTT
CASSLDGNSPLHF
>TRBJ2-1|once|.|14|TRBV7-3
TGTGCCAGCAGCTTACGGGGAACCTACAATGAGCAGTTCTTC
CASSLRGTYNEQFF
>TRBJ1-2|.|.|13|TRBV5-4
TGTGCCAGCAGCTTGGGCGTTGACTATGGCTACACCTTC
CASSLGVDYGYTF
>TRBJ2-7|.|TRBD2|16|TRBV10-3
TGTGCCATCAGCTCACAGAGCGGGGATCCCTCCTACGAGCAGTACTTC
CAISSQSGDPSYEQYF
>TRBJ1-1|.|TRBD1|13|TRBV5-8
TGTGCCAGCAGCCCGAGACAGGGCTCTGAAGCTTTCTTT
CASSPRQGSEAFF
>TRBJ1-5|once|.|15|TRBV6-1
TGTGCCAGCAGTGAATCGGGGGTGGGTAATCAGCCCCAGCATTTT
CASSESGVGNQPQHF
>TRBJ2-3|once|.|14|TRBV9
TGTGCCAGCACCGAAAGGGGGGCCGCAGATACGCAGTATTTT
CASTERGAADTQYF
>TRBJ2-7|.|.|11|TRBV7-6
TGTGCCAGCAGTCAAGACCACGAGCAGTACTTC
CASSQDHEQYF
>TRBJ2-1|.|.|15|TRBV5-1
TGCGCCAGCAGCTCGGGGACGAGCTCCTACAATGAGCAGTTCTTC
CASSSGTSSYNEQFF
>TRBJ1-3|.|.|12|TRBV7-2
TGTGCCAGCAGCCCCAGGAGACGCACCATATATTTT
CASSPRRRTIYF
>TRBJ2-7|.|TRBD1|14|TRBV5-6
TGTGCCAGCAGTCTTTGGGGACAGGGGTGGGAGCAGTACTTC
CASSLWGQGWEQYF
>TRBJ2-5|.|.|13|TRBV18
TGTGCCAGCTCACCTCCAGGGAGAGAGACCCAGTACTTC
CASSPPGRETQYF
>TRBJ2-5|.|TRBD2|16|TRBV13
TGTGCCAGCAGCAGAAGCCGGGACTACCCCCGAGAGACCCAGTACTTC
CASSRSRDYPRETQYF
>TRBJ2-5|.|.|13|TRBV7-3
TGTGCCAGCAGCCTCTCGGACCGAGAGACCCAGTACTTC
CASSLSDRETQYF
>TRBJ2-7|.|.|13|TRBV7-3
TGTGCCAGCAGCTTAACCTCCTGGGACGAGCAGTACTTC
CASSLTSWDEQYF
>TRBJ1-1|.|.|14|TRBV27
TGTGCCAGCAGACCCGGGCCGTTGCTCACTGAAGCTTTCTTT
CASRPGPLLTEAFF
>TRBJ1-1|.|.|14|TRBV4-1
TGCGCCAGCAGCCAGGGGTGGGGCCCCCCTGAAGCTTTCTTT
CASSQGWGPPEAFF
>TRBJ2-5|.|.|15|TRBV25-1
TGTGCCAGCAGTGCCCCCGGGGGTTTAAGGGAGACCCAGTACTTC
CASSAPGGLRETQYF
>TRBJ2-7|.|TRBD2|15|TRBV5-1
TGCGCCAGCAGCTTCGGGACTAGCGGGTCCTACGAGCAGTACTTC
CASSFGTSGSYEQYF
>TRBJ2-3|.|TRBD1|15|TRBV18
TGTGCCAGCTCACCGAAAAGGGGGCTCACAGATACGCAGTATTTT
CASSPKRGLTDTQYF
>TRBJ1-2|.|.|12|TRBV9
TGTGCCAGCAGCGTAGATGCCTATGGCTACACCTTC
CASSVDAYGYTF